Listed below are T cell receptor beta chains from one sample, sequenced in a study of blood T cells in healthy people across ages. One entry per CDR3 protein, called by TCRdb with MiXCR from the 5' RACE reads. The data show roughly 1,700,000 distinct CDR3 sequences, 25% to 30% seen once. The sequencing input was blood. The receptors were gathered from a woman aged 25 to 45 in good health. CDR3s include the opening cysteine and the closing phenylalanine or tryptophan. Fields, in order: D gene, J gene, clone size, V gene, CDR3 protein, CDR3 DNA. D genes are given only for firm matches. For some rows the clone size is stated as once, few or many, or as a class when expanded; others skip it.

. | TRBJ1-5 | . | TRBV20-1 | CSARPGTNQPQHF | TGCAGTGCTAGGCCGGGCACCAATCAGCCCCAGCATTTT
TRBD2 | TRBJ2-1 | many | TRBV7-9 | CASSFGTSDYNEQFF | TGTGCCAGCAGCTTCGGGACTAGCGACTACAATGAGCAGTTCTTC
TRBD2 | TRBJ2-5 | many | TRBV20-1 | CSAPLVPSGRGETQYF | TGCAGTGCTCCCTTAGTGCCTAGCGGGAGGGGTGAGACCCAGTACTTC
. | TRBJ2-5 | . | TRBV20-1 | CSATDTQETQYF | TGCAGTGCTACGGATACCCAAGAGACCCAGTACTTC
. | TRBJ1-1 | few | TRBV20-1 | CSARRGTNEAFF | TGCAGTGCTAGAAGGGGAACTAATGAAGCTTTCTTT
. | TRBJ2-3 | few | TRBV5-1 | CASRPSSGGSPTDTQYF | TGCGCCAGCAGACCCTCGAGTGGCGGTTCCCCTACAGATACGCAGTATTTT
. | TRBJ2-3 | few | TRBV20-1 | CSASPGIYTDTQYF | TGCAGTGCTAGCCCGGGTATATACACAGATACGCAGTATTTT
. | TRBJ2-1 | . | TRBV2 | CASMSRPYNEQFF | TGTGCCAGCATGTCACGTCCCTACAATGAGCAGTTCTTC
. | TRBJ1-4 | . | TRBV6-6 | CASSYRGVEKLFF | TGTGCCAGCAGTTACAGGGGGGTTGAAAAACTGTTTTTT
. | TRBJ2-3 | few | TRBV7-9 | CASSLSPAASTDTQYF | TGTGCCAGCAGCTTAAGTCCGGCGGCTAGCACAGATACGCAGTATTTT
. | TRBJ2-6 | . | TRBV27 | CASTRTNGANVLTF | TGTGCCAGCACCCGAACGAATGGGGCCAACGTCCTGACTTTC
TRBD1 | TRBJ2-2 | few | TRBV7-3 | CASSFSSTGAGELFF | TGTGCCAGCAGCTTCTCGTCGACAGGGGCCGGGGAGCTGTTTTTT
. | TRBJ2-7 | . | TRBV7-2 | CASSSPKQPFEQYF | TGTGCCAGCAGCTCCCCCAAACAGCCCTTCGAGCAGTACTTC
. | TRBJ2-5 | many | TRBV29-1 | CSVAKNGLQETQYF | TGCAGCGTTGCGAAGAACGGCCTCCAAGAGACCCAGTACTTC
TRBD2 | TRBJ2-1 | few | TRBV7-2 | CAGSLGGTSYNNEQFF | TGTGCCGGCAGCTTAGGGGGGACTAGCTACAACAATGAGCAGTTCTTC
TRBD1 | TRBJ1-4 | few | TRBV20-1 | CSARGTGNRTNEKLFF | TGCAGTGCTAGAGGGACAGGGAATCGGACTAATGAAAAACTGTTTTTT
. | TRBJ2-7 | many | TRBV20-1 | CSAREPDSYEQYF | TGCAGTGCTAGGGAGCCGGACTCCTACGAGCAGTACTTC
. | TRBJ2-5 | . | TRBV12-5 | CASGSLLGGETQYF | TGTGCTAGTGGTTCCCTACTCGGTGGCGAGACCCAGTACTTC
TRBD2 | TRBJ2-5 | . | TRBV11-2 | CASSLGDYNGETQYF | TGTGCCAGCAGCTTGGGGGACTACAATGGGGAGACCCAGTACTTC
TRBD1 | TRBJ2-4 | few | TRBV4-3 | CASSQYRGANYDQYF | TGCGCCAGCAGCCAATACAGGGGGGCGAACTACGATCAGTACTTC
. | TRBJ2-3 | many | TRBV12-3/TRBV12-4 | CASTPVVADTQYF | TGTGCCAGCACCCCTGTGGTGGCAGATACGCAGTATTTT
. | TRBJ1-5 | . | TRBV29-1 | CSAGDGRQPQHF | TGCAGCGCCGGAGATGGGAGGCAGCCCCAGCATTTT
TRBD2 | TRBJ2-3 | . | TRBV12-3/TRBV12-4 | CASTQLAGGGTDAQYF | TGTGCCAGCACCCAACTAGCGGGAGGTGGCACAGATGCGCAGTATTTT
. | TRBJ2-3 | . | TRBV12-3/TRBV12-4 | CASSRAQDTQYF | TGTGCCAGCAGTAGGGCTCAAGATACGCAGTATTTT
. | TRBJ2-7 | . | TRBV20-1 | CSAEVGYEQYF | TGCAGTGCTGAAGTTGGCTACGAGCAGTACTTC
. | TRBJ1-2 | few | TRBV14 | CASSQASHYGYTF | TGTGCCAGCAGCCAAGCTTCACACTATGGCTACACCTTC
TRBD1 | TRBJ1-4 | . | TRBV7-9 | CASSRIGQGEKLFF | TGTGCCAGCAGCAGAATAGGACAGGGGGAAAAACTGTTTTTT
TRBD2 | TRBJ2-1 | few | TRBV6-2/TRBV6-3 | CASSYLAGKAYNEQFF | TGTGCCAGCAGTTATCTAGCGGGAAAAGCCTACAATGAGCAGTTCTTC
TRBD1 | TRBJ1-2 | many | TRBV20-1 | CSAVRQGAFYGYTF | TGCAGTGCTGTCCGACAGGGGGCATTCTATGGCTACACCTTC
TRBD1 | TRBJ2-2 | . | TRBV7-2 | CASSYLGQGFGELFF | TGTGCCAGCAGCTACCTTGGACAGGGGTTCGGGGAGCTGTTTTTT
. | TRBJ2-7 | . | TRBV2 | CASSVIWGEYEQYF | TGTGCCAGCAGTGTGATTTGGGGAGAGTACGAGCAGTACTTC
. | TRBJ1-2 | many | TRBV6-5 | CASSYRQEPGYTF | TGTGCCAGCAGCTACCGACAGGAGCCTGGCTACACCTTC
. | TRBJ1-2 | few | TRBV20-1 | CSARANAGQGFYGYTF | TGCAGTGCTAGAGCGAATGCGGGCCAAGGCTTCTATGGCTACACCTTC
. | TRBJ2-3 | . | TRBV12-3/TRBV12-4 | CASSSKLGTSTDTQYF | TGTGCCAGCAGTTCCAAACTAGGGACTAGCACAGATACGCAGTATTTT
TRBD1 | TRBJ1-1 | few | TRBV9 | CASSQRDSMEAFF | TGTGCCAGCAGCCAGAGGGACAGCATGGAAGCTTTCTTT
. | TRBJ2-7 | few | TRBV7-9 | CASILGGTYEQYF | TGTGCCAGCATTCTTGGGGGGACCTACGAGCAGTACTTC
. | TRBJ2-4 | few | TRBV12-3/TRBV12-4 | CASSIGEGGDIQYF | TGTGCCAGCAGTATAGGGGAGGGGGGGGACATTCAGTACTTC
. | TRBJ1-5 | few | TRBV11-1 | CASSLAGQNQPQHF | TGTGCCAGCAGCTTAGCCGGACAGAATCAGCCCCAGCATTTT
TRBD1 | TRBJ2-2 | . | TRBV12-3/TRBV12-4 | CASSPTGQGVTGELFF | TGTGCCAGCAGTCCGACGGGACAGGGGGTAACCGGGGAGCTGTTTTTT
. | TRBJ2-7 | few | TRBV5-6 | CASSPRTDRLHEQYF | TGTGCCAGCAGCCCGAGAACCGACAGACTCCACGAGCAGTACTTC